This T cell receptor (beta chain) is drawn from a study of blood T cells in healthy people across ages. The use of a sample-barcoded 5' primer and a J-beta primer mix characterized a second PCR of roughly 6 to 11 cycles. Each cDNA molecule, via a template-switch adaptor with 12 random nucleotides, was tagged. TCRdb re-called the 5' RACE reads with MiXCR, one entry per CDR3 protein. The sample carries about 780,000 distinct CDR3 sequences, about 46% recorded once. Whole-study results and caveats: Long-lived donors carried more naive CD4+ cells and greater diversity than aged donors.

V lost 0 bases, J lost 7 bases, and 15 bases lay in between. This CDR3 is 16 amino acids long. Germline V gene lookup returns CDR1 LGHNA and CDR2 YNFKEQ. There are a few counts of this clonotype. The antigen remains unidentified. Each donor supplied around 9.9 milliliters of peripheral blood. The TCR sequence derives from a man older than 75 in good health. Sequenced: blood. The rearrangement joins TRBV4-2 to TRBJ1-4; tentative D call: TRBD1 (6 bases). CDR3 sequence (DNA): TGTGCCAGCAGCCAAGAGACAGGCCTCGGTAGTGAAAAACTGTTTTTT. Translating it yields CASSQETGLGSEKLFF.